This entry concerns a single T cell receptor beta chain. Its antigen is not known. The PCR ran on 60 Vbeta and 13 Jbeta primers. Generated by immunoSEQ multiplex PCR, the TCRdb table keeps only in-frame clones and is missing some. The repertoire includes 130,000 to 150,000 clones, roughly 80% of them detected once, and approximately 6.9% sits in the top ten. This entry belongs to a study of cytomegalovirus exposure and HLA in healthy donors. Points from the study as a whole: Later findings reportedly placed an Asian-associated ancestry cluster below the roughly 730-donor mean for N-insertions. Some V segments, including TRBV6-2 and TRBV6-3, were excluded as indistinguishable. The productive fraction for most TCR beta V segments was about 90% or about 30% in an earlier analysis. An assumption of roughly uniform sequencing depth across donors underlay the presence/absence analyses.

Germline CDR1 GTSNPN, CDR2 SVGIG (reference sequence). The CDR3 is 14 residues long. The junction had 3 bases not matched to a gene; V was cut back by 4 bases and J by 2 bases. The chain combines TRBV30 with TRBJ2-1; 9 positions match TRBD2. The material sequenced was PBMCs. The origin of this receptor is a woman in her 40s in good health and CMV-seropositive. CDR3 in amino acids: CAWKLAGPYNEQFF. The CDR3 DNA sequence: TGTGCCTGGAAACTAGCGGGCCCCTACAATGAGCAGTTCTTC.